This TCR beta chain was documented in a study of identical twins. The germline CDR1 and CDR2 sequences are ENHRY and SYGVKD. This CDR3 spans 16 amino acids. This clonotype appeared once. TCRdb ran MiXCR on the 5' RACE reads and lists one entry per CDR3 protein. The sample lists around 1.7 million distinct CDR3 sequences, less than 40% seen once, with 0.27% in the top ten. This sequence joins TRBV10-3 and TRBJ2-1; maybe TRBD2 (6 bases). The DNA end is more similar to TRBJ2-7, so the J call may be wrong. This receptor was identified in a newborn girl in good health. Specimen: cord blood. The CDR3 bases are TGTGCCATCAGTGAGTCGACCCGGGACTTCGTCTACGAGCAGTACTTC. As protein: CAISESTRDFVYEQYF.